The 13 T cell receptor beta chains given below trace back to one sample, sequenced in a study of shared clonotypes between healthy human individuals. CD45RO negativity and positive selection for CCR7 defined naive CD8 cells, a population that excluded terminally differentiated effector memory CD45RA+ cells. Sequencing used immunoSEQ multiplex PCR; TCRdb keeps in-frame clones, though not all of them. This table holds 1.5 million to 2.5 million clones, about 95% found once. The sample taken for sequencing was naive CD8+ T cells sorted from blood. Every receptor here comes from a man between 18 and 29 years old in good health.

For the CDR3, the DNA is TGCGCCAGCAGCTTGTACGGCGGGCGGGAGGTGGACATTCAGTACTTC. Encoded protein: CASSLYGGREVDIQYF. V is TRBV5-1 and J is TRBJ2-4, with 8 bases fitting TRBD2. Germline CDR1 and CDR2: SGHRS and YFSETQ. This CDR3 spans 16 amino acids. V shed 1 base, J shed 8 bases, and the junction held 11 bases outside the gene matches.

The rearrangement links TRBV7-9 to TRBJ2-3, with D possibly being TRBD2 (5 bases). This CDR3 comprises 14 residues. The germline V and J ends were trimmed by 5 bases and 4 bases, with 13 bases remaining between them. Looked up from germline, CDR1 is SEHNR and CDR2 is FQNEAQ (reference sequence). CDR3 DNA: TGTGCCAGCAGCCTTCCCGAGAGGGCAGATACGCAGTATTTT. It yields the protein CASSLPERADTQYF.

This clone was observed a single time. The rearrangement uses TRBV15 and TRBJ2-3; no clear D gene. The V end was cut by 6 bases, the J end by 7 bases, with 11 bases between. The CDR3 loop spans 12 amino acids. Germline lookup yields CDR1 LNHNV and CDR2 YYDKDF (reference sequence). The DNA for the CDR3 is TGTGCCACCAGTGACCTCGGTTATACGCAGTATTTT. As protein: CATSDLGYTQYF.

This sequence joins TRBV6-5 and TRBJ1-2; no clear D gene. There are 13 residues in the CDR3. Trimming took 2 bases from V and 7 from J, leaving 11 bases between them. Germline CDR1 is MNHEY and CDR2 is SVGAGI. The CDR3 reads CASSYTGLGGYTF. The CDR3 DNA is TGTGCCAGCAGTTACACGGGGTTGGGTGGCTACACCTTC.

This sequence joins TRBV4-1 and TRBJ2-3, with TRBD1 matching 12 bases. The germline CDR1 and CDR2 sequences are MGHRA and YSYEKL. The CDR3 length is 15 residues. V lost 4 bases, J lost 5 bases, and 4 bases stayed unmatched. CDR3 residues: CASSRDRGLEDTQYF. CDR3 coding DNA: TGCGCCAGCAGCCGGGACAGGGGGCTGGAAGATACGCAGTATTTT.

The V call is TRBV7-6, the J call TRBJ1-4; D uncertain. Germline V CDR1 and CDR2: SGHVS, FNYEAQ. The CDR3 contains 16 residues. V was cut by 5 bases and J by 8 bases, with 21 bases left in between. The CDR3 DNA is TGTGCCAGCAGCGCCCTAGTCGGACCTCGGAGCGAAAAACTGTTTTTT. Translation gives CASSALVGPRSEKLFF. Combining the CDR3 with reference TRBV7-6 and TRBJ1-4 gives the whole variable domain GAGVSQSPRYKVTKRGQDVALRCDPISGHVSLYWYRQALGQGPEFLTYFNYEAQQDKSGLPNDRFSAERPEGSISTLTIQRTEQRDSAMYRCASSALVGPRSEKLFFGSGTQLSVL.

DNA for the CDR3: TGTGCCAGTAGTATATTCCCCCGAGACCTTTTACAACTTTACACCTACGAGCAGTACTTC. Translating it yields CASSIFPRDLLQLYTYEQYF. The chain carries TRBV19 and TRBJ2-7; the D is unclear. The CDR3 is 20 residues long. Between the trimmed V and J ends, which lost 2 bases and 2 bases, there was a span of 28 bases. Germline CDR1 reads LNHDA; CDR2 reads SQIVND (reference sequence).

This chain links TRBV4-3 with TRBJ2-2, with TRBD1 matching 8 bases. J was trimmed by 2 bases and V by 1 base; bases with no gene match: 3. The CDR3 runs to 16 residues. Per the germline V gene, CDR1 is LGHNA and CDR2 is YSLEER. CDR3 sequence (DNA): TGCGCCAGCAGCCAAGTGACAGGGGTTAACACCGGGGAGCTGTTTTTT. Its translation is CASSQVTGVNTGELFF.

The J gene is TRBJ2-7, the V gene TRBV7-9, with D perhaps TRBD2 (5 bases). Germline loops: CDR1 SEHNR, CDR2 FQNEAQ (reference sequence). Trimming left V 5 bases short and J 5 bases short, with 16 bases between. This CDR3 comprises 14 residues. CDR3 nucleotides: TGTGCCAGCAGCCCCTATAATGAGGGTGACGAGCAGTACTTC. Its translation is CASSPYNEGDEQYF.

This chain connects TRBV6-6 to TRBJ1-2; a weak D match, TRBD1 (5 bases). This CDR3 has 14 amino acids. With 1 base removed from V and 6 bases from J, the gap between germline ends came to 12 bases. Germline lookup yields CDR1 MNHNY and CDR2 SVGAGI (reference sequence). DNA of the CDR3: TGTGCCAGCAGTTACTTGGGGCAAAGAGATGGCTACACCTTC. Amino acid sequence: CASSYLGQRDGYTF.

This clone is a singleton in its sample. The rearrangement links TRBV11-2 to TRBJ2-7; weak D call: TRBD2 (5 bases). Germline V gives CDR1 SGHAT, CDR2 FQNNGV. This CDR3 region has 15 residues. Trimming stripped 5 bases from V and 1 base from J, with 15 bases between. The CDR3 reads CASSISGVGSYEQYF. CDR3 DNA: TGTGCCAGCAGCATATCCGGGGTAGGTTCCTACGAGCAGTACTTC.

V usage is TRBV13 and J usage is TRBJ2-7, with D perhaps being TRBD1 or TRBD2 (5 bases each). From germline, CDR1 is PRHDT and CDR2 FYEKMQ (reference sequence). The CDR3 is 15 amino acids. The germline V and J ends were trimmed by 2 bases and 0 bases, with 11 bases remaining between them. The CDR3, as DNA: TGTGCCAGCAGCTTACGAGGGGCGGCCTCCTACGAGCAGTACTTC. Protein sequence: CASSLRGAASYEQYF.

The chain links TRBV4-1 to TRBJ2-7; 10 bases fit TRBD1. V gave up 4 bases and J gave up 2 bases; unmatched junction bases: 8. This CDR3 is 16 amino acids long. Germline CDR1 MGHRA, CDR2 YSYEKL. The CDR3 protein is CASSLRFGTGAYEQYF. In DNA form, the CDR3 reads TGCGCCAGCAGCCTAAGATTCGGGACAGGGGCCTACGAGCAGTACTTC.